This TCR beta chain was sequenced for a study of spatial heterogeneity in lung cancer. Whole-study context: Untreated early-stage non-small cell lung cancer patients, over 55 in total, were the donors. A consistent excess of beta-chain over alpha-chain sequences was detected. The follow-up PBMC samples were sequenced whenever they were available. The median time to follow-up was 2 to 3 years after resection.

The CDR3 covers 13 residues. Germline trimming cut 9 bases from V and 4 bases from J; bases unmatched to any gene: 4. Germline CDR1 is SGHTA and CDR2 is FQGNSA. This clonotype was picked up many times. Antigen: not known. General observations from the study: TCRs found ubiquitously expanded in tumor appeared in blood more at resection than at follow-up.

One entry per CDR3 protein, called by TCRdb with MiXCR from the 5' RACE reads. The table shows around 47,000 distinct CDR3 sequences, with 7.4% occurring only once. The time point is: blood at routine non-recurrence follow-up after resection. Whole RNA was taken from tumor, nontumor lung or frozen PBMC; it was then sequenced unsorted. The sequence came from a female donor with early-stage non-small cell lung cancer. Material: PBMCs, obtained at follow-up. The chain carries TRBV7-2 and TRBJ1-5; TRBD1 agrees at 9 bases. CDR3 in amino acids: CASKGTGNQPQHF. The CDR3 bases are TGTGCCAGTAAGGGGACAGGGAATCAGCCCCAGCATTTT.